This T cell receptor beta chain was retrieved from a study of shared clonotypes between healthy human individuals. Study conclusions and caveats: Among donors, the sharing of clonotypes was expected to be influenced by sequencing depth.

Only in-frame clones appear in the TCRdb table, and some are missing; sequencing was by immunoSEQ multiplex PCR. The table records a few million clones, 93% of them present only once. Comments on this clone: Its antigen is currently unknown.

CD45RO negativity and positive selection for CCR7 defined naive CD8 cells, a population that excluded terminally differentiated effector memory CD45RA+ cells. The CDR3 extends over 13 amino acids. Trimming cost V 5 bases and J 0 bases, with 7 bases left between them. Germline CDR1 reads SEHNR; CDR2 reads FQNEAQ (reference sequence). This TCR was sampled from a man younger than 30 in good health. Some clones in this sample may be carry-over from other donors' samples. The chain employs TRBV7-9 and TRBJ2-5, with unresolved D. Material for sequencing was naive CD8+ T cells from PBMCs. The CDR3 DNA follows: TGTGCCAGCAGCCCCGTCCACCAAGAGACCCAGTACTTC. Its protein is CASSPVHQETQYF.